The subject of this entry is one TCR beta chain. Its antigen remains unknown. This entry is derived from a study of cytomegalovirus exposure and HLA in healthy donors. The V end was cut by 4 bases, the J end by 4 bases, with 7 bases between. The CDR3 sequence is 12 residues long. Germline values: CDR1 MDHEN, CDR2 SYDVKM. Study observations and caveats: Highly shared sequence variants in one cluster were likely a sequencing artifact. The analysis excluded some indistinguishable V segments, including TRBV6-2 and TRBV6-3.

The primer mix had 60 Vbeta and 13 Jbeta primers. Produced via immunoSEQ multiplex PCR; TCRdb's table is partial and in-frame only. Of more than 95,000 clones in the sample, approximately 80% are singletons; the top ten hold about 3.8%. The V call is TRBV28, the J call TRBJ2-5, with D tentatively TRBD1 (5 bases). The clonotype originates from a woman aged 25 to 39 in good health and CMV-seronegative. The sample was PBMCs. CDR3 residues: CASSSGSETQYF. CDR3 DNA: TGTGCCAGCAGTTCAGGGTCAGAGACCCAGTACTTC.